This T cell receptor (beta chain) was found in a study of T cell responses to AZD1222 COVID-19 vaccine. Study findings and constraints: Nearly half of unique spike-specific TCRs reportedly avoided B.1.351 and B.1.1.7 mutated regions. Repertoire samples came only from after the peak T cell response. Compared with day 0, the breadth and depth of the Spike-specific TCR repertoire rose significantly after two doses of AZD1222.

Second doses at about 4 or about 12 weeks were pooled. Some clones are missing from TCRdb's copy, which holds only in-frame ones; the method was immunoSEQ multiplex PCR. The sample gives almost 70,000 clones, roughly 83% of which show up once; around a quarter is in the top ten. In the case of this clone: The antigen is undetermined.

The CDR3 consists of 13 residues. Deletions cut 1 base from V and 6 bases from J, with 7 bases between. Germline V CDR1 and CDR2: LGHDT, YNNKEL (reference sequence). The TCR was taken from an adult who received the AZD1222 COVID-19 vaccine. The starting material was peripheral blood, obtained 28 days after the second AZD1222 dose. V and J are TRBV3-1 (or the pseudogene TRBV3-2) and TRBJ2-4; no definite D call. For the CDR3, the DNA is TGTGCCAGCAGCCAAGGTCAGAGAAACATTCAGTACTTC. This codes for CASSQGQRNIQYF.